This passage covers 29 T cell receptor beta chains from one sample sequenced in a study of blood T cell repertoires in COVID-19. Produced via immunoSEQ multiplex PCR; TCRdb's table is partial and in-frame only. Of fewer than 80,000 clones in the sample, roughly nine tenths were seen once. The sequenced material came from peripheral blood. These receptors were collected from a woman aged 50 to 60 with active COVID-19.

The chain is built from TRBV24-1 and TRBJ2-1; TRBD1 is a possible D gene (6 bases). V was clipped by 2 bases and J by 4 bases, with 14 bases between them. The length of the CDR3 is 16 residues. The germline gives CDR1 KGHDR, CDR2 SFDVKD. CDR3 protein: CATSDSGRGPYNEQFF. The DNA of the CDR3 is TGTGCCACCAGTGATTCAGGCAGGGGACCGTACAATGAGCAGTTCTTC.

This clone was observed a few times. An end of the junction differs from the germline gene, which may be a read error. The chain joins TRBV18 to TRBJ2-7, with 12 bases that match TRBD2. Germline V gives CDR1 KGHSH, CDR2 LQKENI. This CDR3 comprises 15 residues. The CDR3 nucleotides are TGTGCCAGCTCATCACCTAGCGGGAGGGCCGCCGAGCAGTACTTC. It specifies CASSSPSGRAAEQYF. Full variable domain (missing parts from reference TRBV18 and TRBJ2-7): NAGVMQNPRHLVRRRGQEARLRCSPMKGHSHVYWYRQLPEEGLKFMVYLQKENIIDESGMPKERFSAEFPKEGPSILRIQQVVRGDSAAYFCASSSPSGRAAEQYFGPGTRLTVT.

This rearrangement joins TRBV7-3 to TRBJ2-7; D is possibly TRBD2 (5 bases). Germline V gene data show CDR1 as SGHTA and CDR2 as FQGTGA. The V and J ends lost 5 bases and 3 bases respectively, with 11 bases between them. The CDR3 totals 13 residues. Here the CDR3 DNA reads TGTGCCAGCAGCCCGGGGTCTATCTACGAGCAGTACTTC. Protein product: CASSPGSIYEQYF.

The chain uses TRBV27 and TRBJ2-7; 10 bases agree with TRBD1. Germline V gene data show CDR1 as MNHEY and CDR2 as SMNVEV (reference sequence). V lost 6 bases to trimming and J lost 2 bases; unmatched junction nucleotides: 7. This CDR3 is built from 15 residues. CDR3 coding DNA: TGTGCCAGCAGCAGGGGGACAGGGGACGCCTACGAGCAGTACTTC. This encodes CASSRGTGDAYEQYF.

The chain uses TRBV6-5 and TRBJ1-1; 8 bases agree with TRBD1. This CDR3 region has 14 residues. V gave up 6 bases and J gave up 3 bases; unmatched junction bases: 6. Per germline, CDR1 MNHEY and CDR2 SVGAGI. The CDR3 protein is CASRETGEDTEAFF. The CDR3, as DNA: TGTGCCAGCAGGGAGACAGGGGAGGACACTGAAGCTTTCTTT.

This chain connects TRBV9 to TRBJ2-7; 9 positions agree with TRBD2. The germline CDR1 and CDR2 sequences are SGDLS and YYNGEE. V shed 4 bases, J shed 3 bases, and the junction held 11 bases outside the gene matches. The CDR3 totals 16 residues. The DNA for the CDR3 is TGTGCCAGCAGCCGGCGAGCGGGAGGTTCCCACTACGAGCAGTACTTC. The encoded protein is CASSRRAGGSHYEQYF. Drawing the rest from reference TRBV9 and TRBJ2-7, the complete variable domain is DSGVTQTPKHLITATGQRVTLRCSPRSGDLSVYWYQQSLDQGLQFLIQYYNGEERAKGNILERFSAQQFPDLHSELNLSSLELGDSALYFCASSRRAGGSHYEQYFGPGTRLTVT.

This rearrangement joins TRBV3-1 (or the pseudogene TRBV3-2) to TRBJ2-7, with a tentative D call TRBD2 (6 bases). V was cut by 0 bases and J by 3 bases, with 12 bases left in between. The germline V gene encodes CDR1 LGHDT and CDR2 YNNKEL (reference sequence). This CDR3 has 15 residues. Here the CDR3 reads CASSQDRASVYEQYF. CDR3 bases: TGTGCCAGCAGCCAAGATCGGGCTAGCGTCTACGAGCAGTACTTC.

The V call is TRBV19, the J call TRBJ2-1, with 10 positions matching TRBD2. The germline CDR1 and CDR2 sequences are LNHDA and SQIVND (reference sequence). The CDR3 is made up of 16 amino acids. Trimming at V came to 8 bases and at J to 8 bases, leaving 15 bases not matched to a gene. In DNA form, the CDR3 reads TGTGCCAGTGTACCCTCTAGCGGGAGTATTATCGATGAGCAGTTCTTC. Translation gives CASVPSSGSIIDEQFF.

The chain combines TRBV28 with TRBJ1-1, with D perhaps matching TRBD1 (6 bases). Germline lookup yields CDR1 MDHEN and CDR2 SYDVKM. With 8 bases removed from V and 0 bases from J, the gap between germline ends came to 13 bases. The CDR3 is 14 residues long. The CDR3 DNA reads as TGTGCCAGCCGTAGAGGACAGATGAACACTGAAGCTTTCTTT. Encoded protein: CASRRGQMNTEAFF.

The CDR3: CASSPSGQGVEQYF. DNA for the CDR3: TGTGCCAGCAGCCCGTCCGGACAGGGGGTCGAGCAGTACTTC. The chain couples TRBV3-1 (or the pseudogene TRBV3-2) to TRBJ2-7; 10 bases fit TRBD1. V shed 4 bases, J shed 6 bases, and the junction held 6 bases outside the gene matches. The CDR3 contains 14 residues. Germline loops: CDR1 LGHDT, CDR2 YNNKEL (reference sequence).

The chain uses TRBV10-2 and TRBJ1-1, with TRBD1 identical over 9 bases. The CDR3 extends over 16 amino acids. Trimming took 3 bases from V and 4 from J; bases not matched to a gene: 9. CDR1 and CDR2 from the germline V gene are WSHSY and SAAADI. The DNA of the CDR3 is TGCGCCAGCAGTGATCCTTCGGGACAGGGAATCACTGAAGCTTTCTTT. It yields the protein CASSDPSGQGITEAFF.

This rearrangement joins TRBV28 to TRBJ2-7, with D perhaps TRBD1 (5 bases). V lost 5 bases, J lost 2 bases, and 19 bases lay in between. The germline V gene encodes CDR1 MDHEN and CDR2 SYDVKM. The CDR3 totals 16 residues. The CDR3 coding sequence is TGTGCCAGCAGTCCACGCAAAGGACACGGAGCCTACGAGCAGTACTTC. Its protein is CASSPRKGHGAYEQYF.

The J gene is TRBJ2-5, the V gene TRBV7-9; D is perhaps TRBD2 (5 bases). V shed 5 bases and J shed 2 bases, with 15 bases lying between them. Germline V CDR1 and CDR2: SEHNR, FQNEAQ (reference sequence). The CDR3 contains 15 residues. CDR3 sequence reads: CASSPREIAQETQYF. The DNA of the CDR3 is TGTGCCAGCAGCCCCCGGGAAATAGCACAAGAGACCCAGTACTTC.

This chain connects TRBV7-9 to TRBJ2-3; D is unclear. This CDR3 region has 13 residues. The germline V and J ends were trimmed by 8 bases and 0 bases, with 9 bases remaining between them. Germline V lookup: CDR1 SEHNR, CDR2 FQNEAQ (reference sequence). DNA of the CDR3: TGTGCCAGCGGGCGCCTTAGCACAGATACGCAGTATTTT. This gives the protein CASGRLSTDTQYF.

V is TRBV5-1 and J is TRBJ2-1; TRBD2 matches at 13 bases. V trimming: 0 bases; J trimming: 6 bases; junction bases outside the gene matches: 3. Germline CDR1 reads SGHRS; CDR2 reads YFSETQ. The CDR3 covers 16 residues. In DNA form, the CDR3 reads TGCGCCAGCAGCTTGGAAACTAGCGGGAGGGCCAATGAGCAGTTCTTC. Protein product: CASSLETSGRANEQFF.

The chain carries TRBV7-9 and TRBJ1-1, with D uncertain. The V gene lost 3 bases and the J gene lost 2 bases, with 7 bases spanning the gap. Germline values: CDR1 SEHNR, CDR2 FQNEAQ (reference sequence). The CDR3 runs 13 residues. CDR3 in DNA: TGTGCCAGCAGCTTCGTGTCTAACACTGAAGCTTTCTTT. This translates into CASSFVSNTEAFF.

The chain couples TRBV30 to TRBJ2-3; 7 bases are a match to TRBD2. J lost 3 bases, V lost 2 bases, and 5 bases had no gene match. CDR3 size: 14 residues. Germline assignment: CDR1 GTSNPN and CDR2 SVGIG (reference sequence). The CDR3 protein is CAWSRGDGTDTQYF. In nucleotides, the CDR3 is TGTGCCTGGAGTCGGGGGGACGGGACAGATACGCAGTATTTT.

The rearrangement uses TRBV7-9 and TRBJ2-4; tentatively, D is TRBD2 (7 bases). V gave up 6 bases and J gave up 5 bases, with 20 bases separating them. CDR3 length: 16 residues. Looked up from germline, CDR1 is SEHNR and CDR2 is FQNEAQ (reference sequence). This CDR3 is CASSQGGTIIENIQYF. The DNA for the CDR3 is TGTGCCAGCAGTCAAGGGGGGACTATCATCGAAAACATTCAGTACTTC.

The gene calls are TRBV5-1 and TRBJ2-5; D might be TRBD1 (6 bases). Germline V gene lookup returns CDR1 SGHRS and CDR2 YFSETQ. The CDR3 consists of 14 residues. Trimming left V 3 bases short and J 2 bases short, with 11 bases between. CDR3 bases: TGCGCCAGCAGCTATGGACAGTTTCAAGAGACCCAGTACTTC. The encoded protein is CASSYGQFQETQYF. The whole variable domain, remainder taken from reference TRBV5-1 and TRBJ2-5, is KAGVTQTPRYLIKTRGQQVTLSCSPISGHRSVSWYQQTPGQGLQFLFEYFSETQRNKGNFPGRFSGRQFSNSRSEMNVSTLELGDSALYLCASSYGQFQETQYFGPGTRLLVL.

The rearrangement uses TRBV15 and TRBJ2-7, with D tentatively TRBD2 (6 bases). Germline CDR1 and CDR2: LNHNV and YYDKDF (reference sequence). With 0 bases removed from V and 7 bases from J, the gap between germline ends came to 13 bases. CDR3 size: 14 residues. This CDR3 reads CATSRDGGYNEQYF. The DNA for the CDR3 is TGTGCCACCAGCAGAGATGGGGGGTACAATGAGCAGTACTTC.

In this sample, this clone turned up a few times. The chain carries TRBV2 and TRBJ2-1, with TRBD2 as a possible D gene (6 bases). V lost 8 bases and J lost 5, with 16 bases in between. CDR1 and CDR2 from the germline V gene are SNHLY and FYNNEI. This CDR3 is 14 amino acids long. CDR3 in DNA: TGTGCCAGCCTGGAGACGGGAGTCCACAATGAGCAGTTCTTC. Translated: CASLETGVHNEQFF.

This chain joins TRBV11-1 and TRBJ2-3; weak D call: TRBD1 (5 bases). V lost 6 bases to trimming and J lost 2 bases, with 18 bases between them. This CDR3 region has 16 residues. CDR1 is SGHAT and CDR2 is FQDESV in the germline V gene (reference sequence). CDR3 in DNA: TGTGCCAGCAGTAAAGACTGGGGCGGATTCACAGATACGCAGTATTTT. Encoded protein: CASSKDWGGFTDTQYF.

CDR3 amino acids: CASSLAGSGDTEAFF. In DNA form, the CDR3 reads TGTGCCAGCAGCTTAGCCGGGTCCGGGGACACTGAAGCTTTCTTT. This chain links TRBV11-3 with TRBJ1-1, with unresolved D. Trimming left V 1 base short and J 3 bases short, with 12 bases between. Germline values: CDR1 SGHNT, CDR2 YENEEA. The CDR3 runs to 15 residues.

The chain couples TRBV15 to TRBJ1-5; D unclear. CDR1 and CDR2 (germline): LNHNV, YYDKDF (reference sequence). Trimming took 0 bases from V and 2 from J, leaving 8 bases between them. CDR3 size: 15 residues. CDR3 DNA sequence: TGTGCCACCAGCAGAGATCTTCAGGGCAATCAGCCCCAGCATTTT. The encoded protein is CATSRDLQGNQPQHF.

V is TRBV30 and J is TRBJ1-2; the D is unclear. Germline CDR1 is GTSNPN and CDR2 is SVGIG (reference sequence). The CDR3 loop spans 14 amino acids. Trimming cost V 8 bases and J 2 bases, with 18 bases left between them. The DNA of the CDR3 is TGTGCCCAGTGGGGAGCGGGAGGGAACTATGGCTACACCTTC. Protein product: CAQWGAGGNYGYTF.

This clone was picked up a small number of times. The genes are TRBV6-6 and TRBJ1-3; D is perhaps TRBD1 (5 bases). Per germline, CDR1 MNHNY and CDR2 SVGAGI (reference sequence). V was pared by 8 bases and J by 2 bases, with 16 bases between. This CDR3 has 15 residues. The CDR3 sequence: CASQTPQGPGNTIYF. The CDR3 DNA reads as TGTGCCAGCCAAACCCCCCAGGGTCCTGGAAACACCATATATTTT.

The chain employs TRBV9 and TRBJ1-2, with unresolved D. V was pared by 0 bases and J by 7 bases, with 13 bases between. Germline CDR1 SGDLS, CDR2 YYNGEE. There are 14 residues in the CDR3. The CDR3 is CASSVAPDGGGYTF. CDR3 sequence (DNA): TGTGCCAGCAGCGTAGCTCCCGATGGAGGTGGCTACACCTTC.

The V call is TRBV10-1, the J call TRBJ2-1; no clear D. In germline, CDR1 is WNHNN, CDR2 SYGVQD (reference sequence). The CDR3 contains 16 residues. V lost 3 bases to trimming and J lost 0 bases, with 12 bases between them. DNA of the CDR3: TGCGCCAGCAGTGATGTCGGTTCTAGCTCCTACAATGAGCAGTTCTTC. Translating gives CASSDVGSSSYNEQFF.

The chain uses TRBV5-4 and TRBJ2-1; 10 nucleotides line up with TRBD2. V lost 4 bases, J lost 4 bases, and 8 bases stayed unmatched. This CDR3 spans 16 amino acids. Germline V CDR1 and CDR2: SGHNT, YYREEE (reference sequence). The CDR3 sequence is CASSVTGTSAYNEQFF. The DNA of the CDR3 is TGTGCCAGCAGCGTAACCGGGACTAGCGCTTACAATGAGCAGTTCTTC. Looking up the rest from reference TRBV5-4 and TRBJ2-1 gives the full variable domain: ETGVTQSPTHLIKTRGQQVTLRCSSQSGHNTVSWYQQALGQGPQFIFQYYREEENGRGNFPPRFSGLQFPNYSSELNVNALELDDSALYLCASSVTGTSAYNEQFFGPGTRLTVL.